The 18 T cell receptor beta chains reported below all come from one sample, sequenced in a study of blood T cell repertoires in COVID-19. Measured with immunoSEQ multiplex PCR; TCRdb has only the in-frame clones, and not every one. The sample comprises roughly 200,000 clones, about 83% of which are singletons, and about 4.8% rests with the top ten. Sample: PBMCs or T cells enriched from blood (not recorded which). The receptors shown here come from a woman aged 45-65 years who had been exposed to COVID-19.

J is TRBJ2-3 and V is TRBV7-9; possibly TRBD2 for D (5 bases). The CDR3 has 14 residues. V lost 2 bases to trimming and J lost 7 bases, with 13 bases between them. Germline V lookup: CDR1 SEHNR, CDR2 FQNEAQ (reference sequence). CDR3 sequence (DNA): TGTGCCAGCAGCTTAAATGAGGGCCGGAATACGCAGTATTTT. Residues: CASSLNEGRNTQYF.

This clone showed up just a few times. The chain combines TRBV6-1 with TRBJ1-1; D ambiguous. The V end lost 3 bases, the J end lost 3 bases, and 11 bases lay between the germline ends. The CDR3 is made up of 14 amino acids. CDR1 and CDR2 from the germline V gene are MNHNS and SASEGT. As DNA, the CDR3 is TGTGCCAGCAGTGATTCTCCCGAGGACACTGAAGCTTTCTTT. Translation: CASSDSPEDTEAFF.

The count of this clone is one. The chain couples TRBV18 to TRBJ2-1; a weak D match, TRBD1 (5 bases). Trimming shortened V by 4 bases and J by 6 bases, and 13 bases separated the two germline ends. Germline CDR1 and CDR2: KGHSH and LQKENI. This CDR3 spans 14 amino acids. The DNA for the CDR3 is TGTGCCAGCTCACGGCAGGGCACCTTCAATGAGCAGTTCTTC. Translating it yields CASSRQGTFNEQFF.

CDR3 bases: TGCGCCAGCAGCTTGGTCGGGTTAGCCTACAATGAGCAGTTCTTC. Residues: CASSLVGLAYNEQFF. The chain is built from TRBV5-1 and TRBJ2-1; no clear D. V lost 0 bases to trimming and J lost 2 bases, with 9 bases between them. CDR1 and CDR2 from the germline V gene are SGHRS and YFSETQ. The CDR3 consists of 15 residues.

The gene calls are TRBV6-5 and TRBJ2-5; D may be TRBD2 (6 bases). CDR1 and CDR2 from the germline V gene are MNHEY and SVGAGI. Trimming shortened V by 10 bases and J by 5 bases, and 17 bases separated the two germline ends. The CDR3 is made up of 13 amino acids. DNA of the CDR3: TGTGCCACACACCGCCCGGGGGAGGAGACCCAGTACTTC. As protein: CATHRPGEETQYF.

The chain links TRBV18 to TRBJ1-4, with 11 bases lining up with TRBD1. Germline V gene data show CDR1 as KGHSH and CDR2 as LQKENI. The CDR3 length is 18 residues. The J segment lost 0 bases and the V segment lost 5 bases, leaving 8 bases of the junction unmatched. The CDR3 sequence is CASSFRDRGTTTNEKLFF. The CDR3 bases are TGTGCCAGCTCATTCCGGGACAGGGGGACGACAACTAATGAAAAACTGTTTTTT.

This chain joins TRBV27 and TRBJ2-5; possibly TRBD1 for D (5 bases). The germline V and J ends were trimmed by 2 bases and 5 bases, with 15 bases remaining between them. The CDR3 totals 15 residues. The germline CDR1 and CDR2 sequences are MNHEY and SMNVEV (reference sequence). The CDR3 spells CASSLIQGSQETQYF. As DNA, the CDR3 is TGTGCCAGCAGTTTAATCCAGGGATCTCAGGAGACCCAGTACTTC.

The rearrangement links TRBV21-1 to TRBJ1-5. TRBV21-1 is a listed pseudogene. This CDR3 spans 14 amino acids. In DNA form, the CDR3 reads TGTGCCAGGGGGGGGGAAAGAGACAATCAGCCCCAGCATTTT. As protein: CARGGERDNQPQHF.

The CDR3 loop is CATSRGQGAYGYTF. CDR3 coding DNA: TGTGCCACCAGCAGAGGGCAGGGGGCATACGGCTACACCTTC. J is TRBJ1-2 and V is TRBV15, with TRBD1 matching over 8 bases. Germline-derived CDR1 and CDR2 are LNHNV and YYDKDF (reference sequence). V lost 1 base to trimming and J lost 8 bases; unmatched junction nucleotides: 6. This CDR3 region has 14 residues.

The chain links TRBV7-2 to TRBJ1-2, with TRBD1 matching over 7 bases. CDR3 length: 15 residues. Germline loops: CDR1 SGHTA, CDR2 FQGNSA. With V trimmed by 5 bases and J by 6 bases, 12 bases remained unmatched. The CDR3 reads CASSGYPRGGNGYTF. As DNA, the CDR3 is TGTGCCAGCAGCGGATATCCGAGAGGGGGCAATGGCTACACCTTC.

This clone was seen a few times. The rearrangement joins TRBV5-5 to TRBJ1-1; 7 bases agree with TRBD1. The J segment lost 7 bases and the V segment lost 0 bases, leaving 6 bases of the junction unmatched. Germline loops: CDR1 SGHKS, CDR2 YYEKEE (reference sequence). This CDR3 region has 14 residues. CDR3 bases: TGTGCCAGCAGCTTGGCCATGACAGGGAATGAAGCTTTCTTT. This codes for CASSLAMTGNEAFF.

The rearrangement uses TRBV9 and TRBJ1-2; D is possibly TRBD1 (5 bases). Trimming removed 0 bases at V and 6 bases at J, with 15 bases between. Germline-derived CDR1 and CDR2 are SGDLS and YYNGEE. This CDR3 comprises 15 residues. Here the CDR3 reads CASSVDPGREDGYTF. CDR3 bases: TGTGCCAGCAGCGTAGATCCAGGGAGGGAGGATGGCTACACCTTC.

This clone occurred a few times. The chain is built from TRBV15 and TRBJ2-5, with 7 bases fitting TRBD1. V trimming: 5 bases; J trimming: 2 bases; junction bases outside the gene matches: 5. Germline assignment: CDR1 LNHNV and CDR2 YYDKDF (reference sequence). The CDR3 sequence is 14 residues long. The CDR3 spells CATSLGTAQETQYF. In nucleotides, the CDR3 is TGTGCCACCAGCCTCGGGACAGCGCAAGAGACCCAGTACTTC.

The J gene is TRBJ1-4, the V gene TRBV14; tentative D call: TRBD1 (6 bases). The CDR3 has 15 residues. CDR1 SGHDN and CDR2 FVKESK come from the germline V gene. Trimming stripped 1 base from V and 5 bases from J, with 11 bases between. The CDR3 region is CASSQGTGKNEKLFF. The CDR3 coding sequence is TGTGCCAGCAGCCAAGGAACAGGGAAAAATGAAAAACTGTTTTTT.

V and J are TRBV30 and TRBJ1-6, with 9 bases fitting TRBD1. Germline V lookup: CDR1 GTSNPN, CDR2 SVGIG (reference sequence). The CDR3 has 14 residues. J was trimmed by 5 bases and V by 3 bases; bases with no gene match: 2. CDR3 residues: CAWSGDRDNSPLHF. CDR3 in DNA: TGTGCCTGGAGCGGGGACAGGGATAATTCACCCCTCCACTTT.

The rearrangement uses TRBV30 and TRBJ1-5; possible D gene TRBD1, 6 bases. V lost 0 bases to trimming and J lost 4 bases, with 7 bases between them. This CDR3 region has 13 residues. Germline CDR1 GTSNPN, CDR2 SVGIG (reference sequence). CDR3 protein: CAWSVGGNQPQHF. The CDR3 bases are TGTGCCTGGAGTGTAGGGGGAAATCAGCCCCAGCATTTT.

The rearrangement links TRBV12-3 or TRBV12-4 to TRBJ2-5; D gene uncertain. This CDR3 is built from 13 residues. Deletions cut 7 bases from V and 1 base from J, with 10 bases between. CDR3 sequence (DNA): TGTGCCAGCAAATACAGCCTCCAAGAGACCCAGTACTTC. Its protein is CASKYSLQETQYF.

V usage is TRBV18 and J usage is TRBJ2-1; TRBD1 might be the D (6 bases). Germline V gene data show CDR1 as KGHSH and CDR2 as LQKENI. CDR3 length: 15 residues. The V end was cut by 3 bases, the J end by 5 bases, with 14 bases between. The CDR3 here is CASSPGQGPNNEQFF. The CDR3 DNA is TGTGCCAGCTCACCCGGGCAGGGGCCTAACAATGAGCAGTTCTTC. The complete variable domain, with remaining parts taken from reference TRBV18 and TRBJ2-1, reads NAGVMQNPRHLVRRRGQEARLRCSPMKGHSHVYWYRQLPEEGLKFMVYLQKENIIDESGMPKERFSAEFPKEGPSILRIQQVVRGDSAAYFCASSPGQGPNNEQFFGPGTRLTVL.